The rows below give T cell receptor beta chains drawn from one sample of a study of shared clonotypes between healthy human individuals. The table came from immunoSEQ multiplex PCR; TCRdb's copy has only in-frame clones and leaves some out. Among hundreds of thousands of clones listed, about 74% were seen once. Input material: memory CD4+ T cells sorted from blood. The receptors were gathered from a woman aged 25 to 45 in good health. CDR3s include the opening cysteine and the closing phenylalanine or tryptophan. Fields, in order: clone size, J gene, D gene, V gene, CDR3 protein, CDR3 DNA. A D gene is named only where the DNA matches it firmly. The size field is filled for only some rows; it gives once, few, many or a size class.

>-|TRBJ1-2|-|TRBV27
CASRPRPVFHGYTF
TGTGCCAGCCGGCCACGTCCAGTATTCCATGGCTACACCTTC
>-|TRBJ1-4|-|TRBV5-1
CASSADPRNEKLFF
TGCGCCAGCAGCGCCGACCCCCGGAATGAAAAACTGTTTTTT
>-|TRBJ1-2|TRBD1|TRBV27
CASSSGDRGIYGYTF
TGTGCCAGCAGTTCCGGGGACAGGGGGATCTATGGCTACACCTTC
>-|TRBJ2-5|-|TRBV28
CASSSMGGTPETQYF
TGTGCCAGCAGTTCGATGGGAGGGACACCAGAGACCCAGTACTTC
>-|TRBJ1-2|-|TRBV9
CASSVGQNYGYTF
TGTGCCAGCAGCGTAGGGCAGAACTATGGCTACACCTTC
>few|TRBJ2-7|-|TRBV19
CASSIDPGDEQYF
TGTGCCAGTAGTATTGATCCGGGGGACGAGCAGTACTTC
>-|TRBJ2-7|-|TRBV7-8
CASSLVLTPGEQYF
TGTGCCAGCAGCTTAGTTTTGACCCCTGGCGAGCAGTACTTC
>-|TRBJ2-3|-|TRBV7-9
CASRGFGLGRGATDTQYF
TGTGCCAGCAGAGGATTCGGTTTGGGACGGGGAGCCACAGATACGCAGTATTTT
>once|TRBJ1-5|-|TRBV11-2
CASSLTGAPLEPQHF
TGTGCCAGCAGCTTAACGGGGGCCCCTCTTGAGCCCCAGCATTTT
>once|TRBJ1-1|-|TRBV2
CASSDGAKAFF
TGTGCCAGCAGTGACGGAGCGAAAGCTTTCTTT
>-|TRBJ2-5|-|TRBV9
CASSVGMALRETQYF
TGTGCCAGCAGCGTAGGTATGGCGCTCCGGGAGACCCAGTACTTC
>-|TRBJ2-3|-|TRBV28
CASARTTDTQYF
TGTGCCAGTGCTAGGACAACAGATACGCAGTATTTT
>-|TRBJ2-7|-|TRBV5-1
CASRMGPPSYEQYF
TGCGCCAGCAGGATGGGCCCACCATCCTACGAGCAGTACTTC
>few|TRBJ2-3|-|TRBV19
CASTGFFTDTQYF
TGTGCCAGTACAGGCTTCTTCACAGATACGCAGTATTTT
>-|TRBJ2-2|-|TRBV7-6
CASSLTMITGELFF
TGTGCCAGCAGCTTAACGATGATTACCGGGGAGCTGTTTTTT
>-|TRBJ2-2|TRBD1|TRBV19
CASRGDRGPGELFF
TGTGCCAGTAGGGGGGACAGAGGGCCCGGGGAGCTGTTTTTT
>-|TRBJ2-7|TRBD1|TRBV11-2
CASSLVGQAAYEQYF
TGTGCCAGCAGCTTAGTGGGACAGGCAGCCTACGAGCAGTACTTC
>-|TRBJ1-5|-|TRBV4-1
CASSQVGYSNQPQHF
TGCGCCAGCAGCCAAGTGGGGTATAGCAATCAGCCCCAGCATTTT
>many|TRBJ2-1|TRBD2|TRBV28
CASSLGGTSSYNEQFF
TGTGCCAGCAGTTTGGGAGGGACTAGCAGTTACAATGAGCAGTTCTTC
>-|TRBJ2-7|-|TRBV19
CASSHPEKSSYEQYF
TGTGCCAGTAGCCATCCCGAGAAATCCTCCTACGAGCAGTACTTC
>few|TRBJ2-4|-|TRBV28
CASSLPVRKNIQYF
TGTGCCAGCAGCCTCCCCGTCCGCAAAAACATTCAGTACTTC
>-|TRBJ2-7|TRBD2|TRBV5-1
CASSTTRGGLAGRLF
TGCGCCAGCAGCACAACAAGGGGCGGACTAGCGGGCCGCCTCTTC
>-|TRBJ1-5|TRBD1|TRBV7-6
CASSLTGGGQPQHF
TGTGCCAGCAGCTTGACAGGGGGCGGACAGCCCCAGCATTTT
>-|TRBJ2-2|-|TRBV7-9
CASSLHPAGDNSNTGELFF
TGTGCCAGCAGCCTCCACCCCGCAGGAGATAACTCGAACACCGGGGAGCTGTTTTTT
>once|TRBJ1-1|-|TRBV6-1
CASSDRGLNTEAFF
TGTGCCAGCAGTGACCGGGGATTGAACACTGAAGCTTTCTTT
>-|TRBJ2-1|-|TRBV6-6
CASSYLQAGEQFF
TGTGCCAGCAGTTACCTGCAGGCCGGTGAGCAGTTCTTC
>-|TRBJ2-7|-|TRBV21-1
CASSKGDRWAAEQYF
TGTGCCAGCAGCAAAGGTGACCGTTGGGCGGCCGAGCAGTACTTC
>once|TRBJ2-5|-|TRBV7-9
CASSHGAQETQYF
TGTGCCAGCAGCCACGGAGCCCAAGAGACCCAGTACTTC
>many|TRBJ2-6|-|TRBV6-1
CASSEGGTPSGANVLTF
TGTGCCAGCAGTGAGGGTGGGACCCCCTCTGGGGCCAACGTCCTGACTTTC
>-|TRBJ1-2|-|TRBV19
CASRTGQTTNYGYTF
TGTGCCAGTAGAACCGGACAGACCACTAACTATGGCTACACCTTC
>-|TRBJ1-2|-|TRBV28
CASSAIYGYTF
TGTGCCAGCAGCGCAATCTATGGCTACACCTTC
>-|TRBJ2-3|-|TRBV7-9
CASSPETNTQYF
TGTGCCAGCAGCCCGGAGACGAATACGCAGTATTTT
>-|TRBJ2-7|TRBD2|TRBV4-1
CASSGRVGAGGYEQYF
TGCGCCAGCAGCGGGAGGGTTGGAGCGGGAGGTTACGAGCAGTACTTC